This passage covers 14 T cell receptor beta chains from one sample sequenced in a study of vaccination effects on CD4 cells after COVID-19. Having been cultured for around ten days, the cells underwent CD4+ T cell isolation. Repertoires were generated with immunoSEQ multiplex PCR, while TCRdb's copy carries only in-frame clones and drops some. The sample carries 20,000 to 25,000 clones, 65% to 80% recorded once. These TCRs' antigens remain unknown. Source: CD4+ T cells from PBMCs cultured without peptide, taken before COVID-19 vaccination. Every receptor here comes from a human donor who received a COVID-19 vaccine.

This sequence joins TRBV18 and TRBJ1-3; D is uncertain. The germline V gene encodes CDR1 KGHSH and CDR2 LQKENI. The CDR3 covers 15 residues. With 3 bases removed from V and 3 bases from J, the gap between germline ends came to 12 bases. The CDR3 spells CASSPSFPGGNTIYF. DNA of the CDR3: TGTGCCAGCTCACCCAGTTTCCCGGGTGGAAACACCATATATTTT. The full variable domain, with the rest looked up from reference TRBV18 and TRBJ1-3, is NAGVMQNPRHLVRRRGQEARLRCSPMKGHSHVYWYRQLPEEGLKFMVYLQKENIIDESGMPKERFSAEFPKEGPSILRIQQVVRGDSAAYFCASSPSFPGGNTIYFGEGSWLTVV.

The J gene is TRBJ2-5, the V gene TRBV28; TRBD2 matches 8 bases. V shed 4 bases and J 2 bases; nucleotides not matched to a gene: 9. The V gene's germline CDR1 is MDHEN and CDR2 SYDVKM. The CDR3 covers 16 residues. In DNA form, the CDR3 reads TGTGCCAGCAGTTCTCGGGCGGGAGGACTTCAAGAGACCCAGTACTTC. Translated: CASSSRAGGLQETQYF.

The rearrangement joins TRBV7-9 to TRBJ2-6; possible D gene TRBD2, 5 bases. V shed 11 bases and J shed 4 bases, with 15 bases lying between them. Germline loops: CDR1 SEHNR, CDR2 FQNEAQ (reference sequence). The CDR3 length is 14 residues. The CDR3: CAEVVLEGANVLTF. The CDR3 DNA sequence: TGTGCCGAAGTTGTACTAGAGGGGGCCAACGTCCTGACTTTC.

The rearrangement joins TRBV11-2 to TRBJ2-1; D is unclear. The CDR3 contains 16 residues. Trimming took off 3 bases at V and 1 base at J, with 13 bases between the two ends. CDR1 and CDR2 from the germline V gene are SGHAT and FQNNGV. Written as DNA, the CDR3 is TGTGCCAGCAGCTTCCGGCAGGACGCGTCCTACAATGAGCAGTTCTTC. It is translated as CASSFRQDASYNEQFF.

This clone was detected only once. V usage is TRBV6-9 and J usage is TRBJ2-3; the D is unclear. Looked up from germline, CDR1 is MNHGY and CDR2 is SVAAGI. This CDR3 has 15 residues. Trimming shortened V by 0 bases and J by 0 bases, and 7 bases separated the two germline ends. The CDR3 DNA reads TGTGCCAGCAGTTATTCCACCCAGAGCACAGATACGCAGTATTTT. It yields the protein CASSYSTQSTDTQYF.

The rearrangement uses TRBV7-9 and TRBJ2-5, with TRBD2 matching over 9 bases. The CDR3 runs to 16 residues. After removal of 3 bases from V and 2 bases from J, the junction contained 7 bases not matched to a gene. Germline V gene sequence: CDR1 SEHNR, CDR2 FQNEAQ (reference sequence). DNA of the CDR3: TGTGCCAGCAGCTTGTTCCGCGGGGGGGCACAAGAGACCCAGTACTTC. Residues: CASSLFRGGAQETQYF.

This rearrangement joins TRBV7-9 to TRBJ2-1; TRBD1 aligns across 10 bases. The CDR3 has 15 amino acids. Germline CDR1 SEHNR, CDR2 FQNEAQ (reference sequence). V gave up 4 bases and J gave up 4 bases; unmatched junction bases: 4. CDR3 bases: TGTGCCAGCAGCTCCAGGACAGGGGGTTACAATGAGCAGTTCTTC. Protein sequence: CASSSRTGGYNEQFF.

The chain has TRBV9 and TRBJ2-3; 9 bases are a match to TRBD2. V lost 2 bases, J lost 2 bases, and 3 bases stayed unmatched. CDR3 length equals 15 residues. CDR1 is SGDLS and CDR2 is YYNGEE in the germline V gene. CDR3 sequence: CASSVSGGYTDTQYF. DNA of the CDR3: TGTGCCAGCAGCGTTAGCGGGGGATACACAGATACGCAGTATTTT.

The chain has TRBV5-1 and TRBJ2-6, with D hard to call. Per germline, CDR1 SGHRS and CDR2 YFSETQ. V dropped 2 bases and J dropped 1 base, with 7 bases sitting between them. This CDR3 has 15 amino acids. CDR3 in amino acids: CASSFQLSGANVLTF. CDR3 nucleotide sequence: TGCGCCAGCAGCTTTCAGCTTTCTGGGGCCAACGTCCTGACTTTC.

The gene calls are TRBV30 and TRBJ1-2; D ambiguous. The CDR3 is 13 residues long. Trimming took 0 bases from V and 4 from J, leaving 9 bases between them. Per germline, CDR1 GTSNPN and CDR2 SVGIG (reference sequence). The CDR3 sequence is CAWSVGPTYGYTF. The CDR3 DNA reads TGTGCCTGGAGTGTAGGGCCCACCTATGGCTACACCTTC.

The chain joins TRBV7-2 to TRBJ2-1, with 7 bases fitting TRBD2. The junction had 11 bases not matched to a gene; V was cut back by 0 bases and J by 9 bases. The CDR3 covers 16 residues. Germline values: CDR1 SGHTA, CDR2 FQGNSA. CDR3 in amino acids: CASSLAGRLARVEQFF. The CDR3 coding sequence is TGTGCCAGCAGCTTAGCGGGGCGACTAGCAAGGGTTGAGCAGTTCTTC.

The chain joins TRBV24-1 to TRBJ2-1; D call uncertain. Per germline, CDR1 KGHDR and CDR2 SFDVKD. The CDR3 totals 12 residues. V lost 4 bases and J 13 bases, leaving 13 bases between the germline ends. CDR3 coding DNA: TGTGCCACCAGTGACTCGGGTCAAACTCAGTTCTTC. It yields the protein CATSDSGQTQFF.

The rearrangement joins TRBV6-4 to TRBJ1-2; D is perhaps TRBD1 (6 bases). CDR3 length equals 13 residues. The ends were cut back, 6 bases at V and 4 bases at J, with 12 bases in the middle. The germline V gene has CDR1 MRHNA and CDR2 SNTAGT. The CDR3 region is CASSEQGGYGYTF. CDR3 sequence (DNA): TGTGCCAGCAGCGAACAGGGAGGCTATGGCTACACCTTC.

CDR3 in amino acids: CASSLGWRGGYNEQFF. The CDR3 coding sequence is TGTGCCAGCAGCTTAGGTTGGCGCGGGGGCTACAATGAGCAGTTCTTC. This chain joins TRBV7-2 and TRBJ2-1; TRBD2 matches at 7 bases. The CDR3 runs 16 residues. The germline V gene has CDR1 SGHTA and CDR2 FQGNSA. The V and J ends lost 1 base and 3 bases, in that order; junction bases with no gene match: 6.